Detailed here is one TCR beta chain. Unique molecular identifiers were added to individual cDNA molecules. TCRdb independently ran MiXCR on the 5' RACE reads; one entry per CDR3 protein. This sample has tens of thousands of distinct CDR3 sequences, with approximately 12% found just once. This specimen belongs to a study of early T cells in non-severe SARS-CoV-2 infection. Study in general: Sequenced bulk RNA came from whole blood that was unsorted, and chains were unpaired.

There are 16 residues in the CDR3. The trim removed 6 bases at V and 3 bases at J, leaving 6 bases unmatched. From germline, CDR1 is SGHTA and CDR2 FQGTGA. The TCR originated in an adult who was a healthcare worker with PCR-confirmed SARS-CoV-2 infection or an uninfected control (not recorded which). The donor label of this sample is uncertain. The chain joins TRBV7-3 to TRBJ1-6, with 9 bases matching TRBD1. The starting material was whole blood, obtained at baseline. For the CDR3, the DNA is TGTGCCAGCAGTTCACAGGGGGCAGGCTATAATTCACCCCTCCACTTT. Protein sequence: CASSSQGAGYNSPLHF.